These 16 T cell receptor beta chains were sequenced from one sample in a study of blood T cell repertoires in COVID-19 (dated by TCRdb to 2020 to 2022). The library was made by the immunoSEQ multiplex PCR assay. The clones in this table, taken by TCRdb from immuneACCESS, are in-frame only. Not every clone is retained; where verified, under half of the shortfall comes from an unresolved V gene, and the cause of the rest is unknown. The sample table holds hundreds of thousands of clones, of which roughly 80% were seen once. The ten largest account for approximately 4.8% of the sample. The sample taken for sequencing was PBMCs or T cells enriched from blood (not recorded which). These receptors were taken from a woman between 45 and 60 years old who had been exposed to COVID-19.

V and J are TRBV5-1 and TRBJ1-1; D is perhaps TRBD1 (5 bases). Germline CDR1 SGHRS, CDR2 YFSETQ. Trimming left V 0 bases short and J 5 bases short, with 11 bases between. The CDR3 length is 14 residues. In DNA, the CDR3 is TGCGCCAGCAGCTTGGCGGGGGGTTGGACTGAAGCTTTCTTT. Translated: CASSLAGGWTEAFF.

The CDR3 spells CASSERAGGQETQYF. In DNA, the CDR3 is TGTGCCAGCAGCGAAAGAGCGGGGGGCCAAGAGACCCAGTACTTC. V usage is TRBV3-1 (or the pseudogene TRBV3-2) and J usage is TRBJ2-5; 9 bases align to TRBD2. V was clipped by 5 bases and J by 1 base; unmatched bases: 5. This CDR3 is built from 15 residues. Germline V lookup: CDR1 LGHDT, CDR2 YNNKEL (reference sequence).

This chain connects TRBV10-1 to TRBJ2-1, with 9 bases that match TRBD2. CDR3 length equals 15 residues. V was clipped by 3 bases and J by 10 bases; unmatched bases: 10. Germline V gives CDR1 WNHNN, CDR2 SYGVQD (reference sequence). This CDR3 is CASSDDAGGLKEQFF. The CDR3 DNA sequence: TGCGCCAGCAGTGACGACGCGGGGGGGCTGAAAGAGCAGTTCTTC.

The rearrangement links TRBV9 to TRBJ2-1, with a tentative D call TRBD2 (7 bases). This CDR3 comprises 16 residues. The V and J ends lost 4 bases and 3 bases respectively, with 17 bases between them. Germline loops: CDR1 SGDLS, CDR2 YYNGEE. CDR3 loop: CASSPRGGGRYNEQFF. CDR3 bases: TGTGCCAGCAGCCCCAGGGGCGGGGGCCGCTACAATGAGCAGTTCTTC.

The chain has TRBV9 and TRBJ1-5; TRBD1 matches at 12 bases. The V segment lost 4 bases and the J segment 2 bases; nucleotides outside the gene matches: 10. This CDR3 has 18 amino acids. In germline, CDR1 is SGDLS, CDR2 YYNGEE. This chain's CDR3 is CASSSGTGGIMGNQPQHF. For the CDR3, the DNA is TGTGCCAGCAGCTCGGGGACAGGGGGCATAATGGGCAATCAGCCCCAGCATTTT. Combining the CDR3 with reference TRBV9 and TRBJ1-5 gives the whole variable domain DSGVTQTPKHLITATGQRVTLRCSPRSGDLSVYWYQQSLDQGLQFLIQYYNGEERAKGNILERFSAQQFPDLHSELNLSSLELGDSALYFCASSSGTGGIMGNQPQHFGDGTRLSIL.

This chain joins TRBV5-1 and TRBJ2-1; no firm D call. This CDR3 contains 13 residues. In germline, CDR1 is SGHRS, CDR2 YFSETQ. Deletions cut 4 bases from V and 8 bases from J, with 13 bases between. The CDR3 sequence: CASSRRSSDEQFF. The CDR3 bases are TGCGCCAGCAGCCGCCGCTCGAGCGATGAGCAGTTCTTC.

V gene TRBV6-1 combines with J gene TRBJ1-6; 8 bases are shared with TRBD1. Looked up from germline, CDR1 is MNHNS and CDR2 is SASEGT. This CDR3 comprises 15 residues. After removal of 1 base from V and 7 bases from J, the junction contained 3 bases not matched to a gene. The CDR3: CASSEVNRGNSPLHF. The DNA for the CDR3 is TGTGCCAGCAGTGAAGTGAACAGGGGGAATTCACCCCTCCACTTT.

The chain recombines TRBV19 with TRBJ1-4; D not resolved. Germline V CDR1 and CDR2: LNHDA, SQIVND (reference sequence). V gave up 9 bases and J gave up 2 bases, with 13 bases separating them. The CDR3 contains 14 residues. CDR3 in DNA: TGTGCCAGCAGAGGGCCCAATACTAATGAAAAACTGTTTTTT. Its translation: CASRGPNTNEKLFF.

V usage is TRBV19 and J usage is TRBJ2-2, with D perhaps TRBD1 (6 bases). The CDR3 length is 15 residues. The germline CDR1 and CDR2 sequences are LNHDA and SQIVND (reference sequence). Trimming shortened V by 8 bases and J by 3 bases, and 16 bases separated the two germline ends. CDR3 sequence: CASRRTALYTGELFF. The CDR3 DNA is TGTGCCAGTCGCCGGACAGCGCTATACACCGGGGAGCTGTTTTTT. Looking up the rest from reference TRBV19 and TRBJ2-2 gives the full variable domain: DGGITQSPKYLFRKEGQNVTLSCEQNLNHDAMYWYRQDPGQGLRLIYYSQIVNDFQKGDIAEGYSVSREKKESFPLTVTSAQKNPTAFYLCASRRTALYTGELFFGEGSRLTVL.

This chain's CDR3 is CAWSVLQGIRGYTF. As DNA, the CDR3 is TGTGCCTGGAGTGTACTACAGGGGATACGGGGCTACACCTTC. The V and J genes are TRBV30 and TRBJ1-2; 7 positions match TRBD1. J gave up 8 bases and V 0 bases, and 9 bases lay outside the gene matches. This CDR3 spans 14 amino acids. CDR1 and CDR2 from the germline V gene are GTSNPN and SVGIG (reference sequence).

This chain uses TRBV28 with TRBJ2-6, with 8 positions matching TRBD2. The junction had 6 bases not matched to a gene; V was cut back by 8 bases and J by 0 bases. Germline loops: CDR1 MDHEN, CDR2 SYDVKM. The CDR3 contains 16 residues. The CDR3 nucleotides are TGTGCCAGCGGCGAACGGGGGGGCTCTGGGGCCAACGTCCTGACTTTC. Its translation: CASGERGGSGANVLTF. The entire variable domain, with the rest obtained from reference TRBV28 and TRBJ2-6, is as follows: DVKVTQSSRYLVKRTGEKVFLECVQDMDHENMFWYRQDPGLGLRLIYFSYDVKMKEKGDIPEGYSVSREKKERFSLILESASTNQTSMYLCASGERGGSGANVLTFGAGSRLTVL.

This chain uses TRBV12-5 with TRBJ1-4, with D unresolved. V was trimmed by 1 base and J by 8 bases, leaving 11 bases between them. CDR1 is LGHNT, CDR2 FRNRAP, per germline. This CDR3 region has 14 residues. CDR3 sequence reads: CASGLGGGKEKLFF. The CDR3 DNA reads TGTGCTAGTGGTTTGGGGGGAGGGAAAGAAAAACTGTTTTTT. Full variable domain (missing parts from reference TRBV12-5 and TRBJ1-4): DARVTQTPRHKVTEMGQEVTMRCQPILGHNTVFWYRQTMMQGLELLAYFRNRAPLDDSGMPKDRFSAEMPDATLATLKIQPSEPRDSAVYFCASGLGGGKEKLFFGSGTQLSVL.

This clone showed up just once. The chain carries TRBV7-2 and TRBJ1-1; TRBD1 might be the D (5 bases). CDR1 SGHTA and CDR2 FQGNSA come from the germline V gene. With 2 bases removed from V and 1 base from J, the gap between germline ends came to 11 bases. This CDR3 comprises 15 residues. The DNA of the CDR3 is TGTGCCAGCAGCTTACGGTGGGGGGGGAACACTGAAGCTTTCTTT. The encoded protein is CASSLRWGGNTEAFF. Using reference TRBV7-2 and TRBJ1-1 for the parts outside the CDR3, the full variable domain is GAGVSQSPSNKVTEKGKDVELRCDPISGHTALYWYRQSLGQGLEFLIYFQGNSAPDKSGLPSDRFSAERTGGSVSTLTIQRTQQEDSAVYLCASSLRWGGNTEAFFGQGTRLTVV.

This clone appeared a single time. The chain uses TRBV10-2 and TRBJ2-3; 12 nucleotides agree with TRBD2. With V trimmed by 3 bases and J by 5 bases, 9 bases remained unmatched. The germline V gene encodes CDR1 WSHSY and CDR2 SAAADI. The CDR3 length is 17 residues. The DNA for the CDR3 is TGCGCCAGCAGTGAACTAGCGGGGGGAAGTTCAGGAGATACGCAGTATTTT. This gives the protein CASSELAGGSSGDTQYF.

This chain joins TRBV19 and TRBJ1-1, with D possibly TRBD1 on 5 matching bases. Germline V CDR1 and CDR2: LNHDA, SQIVND (reference sequence). This CDR3 comprises 14 residues. Trimming took 1 base from V and 7 from J, leaving 13 bases between them. The CDR3 DNA reads as TGTGCCAGTAGTATAGTGGGCCGAAGGGGTGAAGCTTTCTTT. It encodes CASSIVGRRGEAFF.

This clone was observed a single time. The chain employs TRBV5-1 and TRBJ2-2, with no clear D. This CDR3 is 13 amino acids long. Germline V CDR1 and CDR2: SGHRS, YFSETQ. V lost 4 bases to trimming and J lost 1 base, with 5 bases between them. CDR3 nucleotides: TGCGCCAGCAGCCGAGAGAACACCGGGGAGCTGTTTTTT. As protein: CASSRENTGELFF.